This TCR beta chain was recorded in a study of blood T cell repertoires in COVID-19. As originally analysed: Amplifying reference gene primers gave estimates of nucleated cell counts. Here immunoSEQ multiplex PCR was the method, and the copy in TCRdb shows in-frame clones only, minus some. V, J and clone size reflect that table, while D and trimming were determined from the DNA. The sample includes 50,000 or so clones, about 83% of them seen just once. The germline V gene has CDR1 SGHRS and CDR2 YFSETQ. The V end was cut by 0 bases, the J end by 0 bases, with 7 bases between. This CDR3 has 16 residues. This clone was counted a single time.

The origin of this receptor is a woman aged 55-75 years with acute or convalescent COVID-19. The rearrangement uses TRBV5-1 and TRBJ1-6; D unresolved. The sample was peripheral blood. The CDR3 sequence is CASSLGGSSYNSPLHF. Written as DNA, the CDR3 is TGCGCCAGCAGCTTGGGCGGTAGCTCCTATAATTCACCCCTCCACTTT.